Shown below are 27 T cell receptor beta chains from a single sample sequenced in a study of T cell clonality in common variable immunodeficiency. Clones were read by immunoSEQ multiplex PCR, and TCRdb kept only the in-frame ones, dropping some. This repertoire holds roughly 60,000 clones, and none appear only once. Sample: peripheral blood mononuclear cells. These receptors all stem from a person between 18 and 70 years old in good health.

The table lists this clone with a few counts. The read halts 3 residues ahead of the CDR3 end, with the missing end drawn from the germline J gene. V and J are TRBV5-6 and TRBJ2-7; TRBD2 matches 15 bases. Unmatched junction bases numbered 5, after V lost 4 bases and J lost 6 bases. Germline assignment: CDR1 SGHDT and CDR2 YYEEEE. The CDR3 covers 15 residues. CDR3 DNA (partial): TGTGCCAGCAGCCTACCGGGACTAGCGGGAGGCGAG. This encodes CASSLPGLAGGE. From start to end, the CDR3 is CASSLPGLAGGEQYF.

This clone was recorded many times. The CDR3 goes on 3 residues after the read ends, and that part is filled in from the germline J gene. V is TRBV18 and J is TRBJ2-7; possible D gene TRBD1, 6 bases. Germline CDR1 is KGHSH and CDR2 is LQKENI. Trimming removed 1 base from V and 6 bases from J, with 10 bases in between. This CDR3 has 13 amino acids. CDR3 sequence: CASSPQQGSEQYF. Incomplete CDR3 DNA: TGTGCCAGCTCACCACAACAGGGTTCCGAG.

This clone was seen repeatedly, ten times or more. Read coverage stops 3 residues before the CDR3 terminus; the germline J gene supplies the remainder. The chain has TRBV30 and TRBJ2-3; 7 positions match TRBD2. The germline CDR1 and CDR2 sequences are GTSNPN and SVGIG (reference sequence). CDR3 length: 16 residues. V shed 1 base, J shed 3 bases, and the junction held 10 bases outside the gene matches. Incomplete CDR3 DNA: TGTGCCTGGAGTGCCTCTGGCGGGAGTTGGACAGATACG. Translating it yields CAWSASGGSWTDT. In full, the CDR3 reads CAWSASGGSWTDTQYF.

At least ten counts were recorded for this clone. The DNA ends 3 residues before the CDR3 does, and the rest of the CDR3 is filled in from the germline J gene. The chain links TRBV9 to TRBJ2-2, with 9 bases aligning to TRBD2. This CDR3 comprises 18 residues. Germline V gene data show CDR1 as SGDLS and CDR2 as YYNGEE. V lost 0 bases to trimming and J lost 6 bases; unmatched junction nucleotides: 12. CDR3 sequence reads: CASSVGAGGPLSSGELFF. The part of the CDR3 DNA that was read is TGTGCCAGCAGCGTAGGGGCGGGAGGGCCTTTGAGTTCCGGGGAG.

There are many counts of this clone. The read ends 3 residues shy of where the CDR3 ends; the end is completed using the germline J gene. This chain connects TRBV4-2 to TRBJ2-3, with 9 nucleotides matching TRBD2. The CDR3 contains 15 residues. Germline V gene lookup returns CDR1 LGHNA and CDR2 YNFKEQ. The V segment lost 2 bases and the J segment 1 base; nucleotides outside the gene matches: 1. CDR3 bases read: TGTGCCAGCAGCCAAAGGACTAGCGGCACAGATACG. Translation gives CASSQRTSGTDT. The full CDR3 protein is CASSQRTSGTDTQYF.

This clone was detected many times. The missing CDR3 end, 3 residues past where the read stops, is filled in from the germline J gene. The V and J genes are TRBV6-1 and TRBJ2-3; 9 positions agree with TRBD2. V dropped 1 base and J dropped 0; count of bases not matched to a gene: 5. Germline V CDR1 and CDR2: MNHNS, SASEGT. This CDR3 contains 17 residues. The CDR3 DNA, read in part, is TGTGCCAGCAGTGAAGGGGGGACTAGCCTCAGCACAGATACG. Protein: CASSEGGTSLSTDT. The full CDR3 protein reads CASSEGGTSLSTDTQYF.

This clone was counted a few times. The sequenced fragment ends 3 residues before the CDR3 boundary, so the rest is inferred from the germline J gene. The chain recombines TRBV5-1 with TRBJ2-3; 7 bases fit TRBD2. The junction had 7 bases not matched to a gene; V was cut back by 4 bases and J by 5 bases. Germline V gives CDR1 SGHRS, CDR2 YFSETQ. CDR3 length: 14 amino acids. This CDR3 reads CASSAPSGGDTQYF. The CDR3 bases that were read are TGCGCCAGCAGCGCGCCTAGCGGTGGAGATACG.

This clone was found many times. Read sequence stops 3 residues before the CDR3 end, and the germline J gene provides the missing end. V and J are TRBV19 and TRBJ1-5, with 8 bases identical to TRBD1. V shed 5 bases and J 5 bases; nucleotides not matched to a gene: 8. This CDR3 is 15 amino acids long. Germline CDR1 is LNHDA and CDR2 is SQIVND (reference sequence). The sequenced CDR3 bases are TGTGCCAGTAGTCAGACAGGGGTATATGATCAGCCC. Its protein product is CASSQTGVYDQP. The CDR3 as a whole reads CASSQTGVYDQPQHF.

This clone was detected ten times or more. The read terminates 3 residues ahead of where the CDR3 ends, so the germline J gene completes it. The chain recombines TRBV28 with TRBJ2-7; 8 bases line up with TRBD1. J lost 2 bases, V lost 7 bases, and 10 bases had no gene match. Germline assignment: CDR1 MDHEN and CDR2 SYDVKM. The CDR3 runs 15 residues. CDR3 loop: CASTQGTGTTYEQYF. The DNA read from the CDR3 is TGTGCCAGCACTCAAGGGACAGGTACTACCTACGAG.

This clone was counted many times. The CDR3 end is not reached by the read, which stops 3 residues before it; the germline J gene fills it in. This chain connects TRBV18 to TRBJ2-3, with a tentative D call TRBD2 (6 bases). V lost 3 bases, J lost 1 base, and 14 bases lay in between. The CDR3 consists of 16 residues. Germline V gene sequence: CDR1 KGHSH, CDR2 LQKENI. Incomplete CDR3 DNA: TGTGCCAGCTCACCTCGCCGGGGGAAGGGCACAGATACG. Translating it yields CASSPRRGKGTDT. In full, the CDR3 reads CASSPRRGKGTDTQYF.

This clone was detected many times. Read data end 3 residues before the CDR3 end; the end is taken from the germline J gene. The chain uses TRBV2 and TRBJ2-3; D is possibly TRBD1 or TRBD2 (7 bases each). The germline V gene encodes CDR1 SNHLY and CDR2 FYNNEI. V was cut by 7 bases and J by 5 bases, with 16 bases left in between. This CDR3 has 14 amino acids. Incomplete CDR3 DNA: TGTGCCAGCAACAGTCAGGGGGAGGGAGATACG. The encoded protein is CASNSQGEGDT. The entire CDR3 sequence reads CASNSQGEGDTQYF.

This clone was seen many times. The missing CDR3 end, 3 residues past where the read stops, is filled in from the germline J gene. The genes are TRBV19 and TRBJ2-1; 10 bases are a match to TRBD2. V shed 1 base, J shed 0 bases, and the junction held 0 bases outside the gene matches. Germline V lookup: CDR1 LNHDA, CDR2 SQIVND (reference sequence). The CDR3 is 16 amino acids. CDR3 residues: CASSIASGSSYNEQFF. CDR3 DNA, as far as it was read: TGTGCCAGTAGTATAGCTAGCGGGAGCTCCTACAATGAG. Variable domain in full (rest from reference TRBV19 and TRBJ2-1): DGGITQSPKYLFRKEGQNVTLSCEQNLNHDAMYWYRQDPGQGLRLIYYSQIVNDFQKGDIAEGYSVSREKKESFPLTVTSAQKNPTAFYLCASSIASGSSYNEQFFGPGTRLTVL.

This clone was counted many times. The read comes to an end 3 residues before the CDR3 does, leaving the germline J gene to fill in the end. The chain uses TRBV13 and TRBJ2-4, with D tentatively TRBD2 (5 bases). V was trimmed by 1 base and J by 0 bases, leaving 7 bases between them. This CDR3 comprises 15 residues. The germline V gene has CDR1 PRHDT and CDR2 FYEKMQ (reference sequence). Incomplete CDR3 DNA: TGTGCCAGCAGCTTAGTCGGGGAAGCCAAAAACATT. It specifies CASSLVGEAKNI. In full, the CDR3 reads CASSLVGEAKNIQYF.

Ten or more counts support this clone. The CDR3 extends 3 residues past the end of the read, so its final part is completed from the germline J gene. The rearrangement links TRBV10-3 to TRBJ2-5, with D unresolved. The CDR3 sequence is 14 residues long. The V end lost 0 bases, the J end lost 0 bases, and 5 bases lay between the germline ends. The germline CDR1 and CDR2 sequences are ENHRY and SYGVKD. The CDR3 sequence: CAISESRHQETQYF. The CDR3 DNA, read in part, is TGTGCCATCAGTGAGTCGCGGCACCAAGAGACC.

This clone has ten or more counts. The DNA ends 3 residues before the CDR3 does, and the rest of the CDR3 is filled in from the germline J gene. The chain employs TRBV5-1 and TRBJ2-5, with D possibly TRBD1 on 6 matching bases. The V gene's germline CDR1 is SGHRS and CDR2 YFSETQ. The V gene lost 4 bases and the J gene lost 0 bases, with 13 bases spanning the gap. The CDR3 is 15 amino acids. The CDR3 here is CASSQVGQYQETQYF. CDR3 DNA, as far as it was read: TGCGCCAGCAGCCAAGTTGGACAGTACCAAGAGACC.

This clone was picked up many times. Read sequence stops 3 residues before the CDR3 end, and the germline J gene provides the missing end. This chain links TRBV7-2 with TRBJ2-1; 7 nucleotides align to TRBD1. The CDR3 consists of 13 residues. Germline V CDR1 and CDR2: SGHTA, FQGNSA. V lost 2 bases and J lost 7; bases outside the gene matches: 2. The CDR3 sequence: CASSLNRGNEQFF. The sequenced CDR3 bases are TGTGCCAGCAGCTTAAACAGGGGTAATGAG. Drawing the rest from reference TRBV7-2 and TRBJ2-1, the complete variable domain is GAGVSQSPSNKVTEKGKDVELRCDPISGHTALYWYRQSLGQGLEFLIYFQGNSAPDKSGLPSDRFSAERTGGSVSTLTIQRTQQEDSAVYLCASSLNRGNEQFFGPGTRLTVL.

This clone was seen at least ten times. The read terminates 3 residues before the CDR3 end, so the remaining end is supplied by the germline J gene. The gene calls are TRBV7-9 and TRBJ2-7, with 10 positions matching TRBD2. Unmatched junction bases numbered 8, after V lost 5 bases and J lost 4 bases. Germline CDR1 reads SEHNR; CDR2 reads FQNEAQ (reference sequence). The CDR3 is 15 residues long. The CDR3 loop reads CASSITSGAPYEQYF. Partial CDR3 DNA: TGTGCCAGCAGCATAACTAGCGGGGCCCCTTACGAG.

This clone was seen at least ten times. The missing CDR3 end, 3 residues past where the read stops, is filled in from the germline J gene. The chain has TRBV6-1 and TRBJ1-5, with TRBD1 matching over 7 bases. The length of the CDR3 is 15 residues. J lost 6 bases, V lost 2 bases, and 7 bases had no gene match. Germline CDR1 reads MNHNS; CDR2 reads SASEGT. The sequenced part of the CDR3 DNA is TGTGCCAGCAGTGAATTGGCAGGGGGGTTTCAGCCC. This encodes CASSELAGGFQP. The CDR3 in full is CASSELAGGFQPQHF.

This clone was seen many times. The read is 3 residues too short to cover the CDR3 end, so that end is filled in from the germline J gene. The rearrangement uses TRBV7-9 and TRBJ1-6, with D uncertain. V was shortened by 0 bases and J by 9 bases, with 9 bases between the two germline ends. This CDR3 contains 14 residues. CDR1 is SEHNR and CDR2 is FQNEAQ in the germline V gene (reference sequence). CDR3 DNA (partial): TGTGCCAGCAGCTTAGCTGCGAAGGGTTCACCC. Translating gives CASSLAAKGSP. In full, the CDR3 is CASSLAAKGSPLHF. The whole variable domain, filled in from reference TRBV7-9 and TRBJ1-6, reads DTGVSQNPRHKITKRGQNVTFRCDPISEHNRLYWYRQTLGQGPEFLTYFQNEAQLEKSRLLSDRFSAERPKGSFSTLEIQRTEQGDSAMYLCASSLAAKGSPLHFGNGTRLTVT.

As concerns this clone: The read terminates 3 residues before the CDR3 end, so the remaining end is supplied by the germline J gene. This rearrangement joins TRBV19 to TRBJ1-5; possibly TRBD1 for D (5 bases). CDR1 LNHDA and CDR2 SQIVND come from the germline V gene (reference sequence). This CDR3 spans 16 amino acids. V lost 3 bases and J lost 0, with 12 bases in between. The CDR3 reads CASSMEDTNSNQPQHF. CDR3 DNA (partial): TGTGCCAGTAGTATGGAGGACACAAATAGCAATCAGCCC.

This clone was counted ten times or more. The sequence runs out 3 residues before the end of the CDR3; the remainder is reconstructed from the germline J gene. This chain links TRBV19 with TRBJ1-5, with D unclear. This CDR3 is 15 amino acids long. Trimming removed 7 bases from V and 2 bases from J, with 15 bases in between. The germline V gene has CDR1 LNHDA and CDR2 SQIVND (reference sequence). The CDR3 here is CASMAGIEGNQPQHF. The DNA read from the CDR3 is TGTGCCAGTATGGCGGGGATAGAGGGCAATCAGCCC.

The covered CDR3 bases are TGTGCCAGCAGTGCAGGGTATTCCTACGAG. Protein sequence: CASSAGYSYE. The whole CDR3 sequence is CASSAGYSYEQYF. The rearrangement links TRBV6-1 to TRBJ2-7; D is possibly TRBD1 (5 bases). The CDR3 is cut off 3 residues early in the read; its end comes from the germline J gene. The V and J ends lost 4 bases and 1 base respectively, with 8 bases between them. The CDR3 contains 13 residues. Looked up from germline, CDR1 is MNHNS and CDR2 is SASEGT.

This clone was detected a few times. Partial CDR3 DNA: TGTGCCATCAGTGGGTCTAGCAATGAG. Protein product: CAISGSSNE. The whole CDR3 is CAISGSSNEQFF. V and J are TRBV10-3 and TRBJ2-1; D unresolved. The sequence runs out 3 residues before the end of the CDR3; the remainder is reconstructed from the germline J gene. The germline gives CDR1 ENHRY, CDR2 SYGVKD. V shed 4 bases and J shed 6 bases, with 7 bases lying between them. CDR3 length equals 12 residues.

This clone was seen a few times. CDR3 DNA (partial): TGTGCCAGCAGCCTGGACAGGGGAACATACGAG. Residues: CASSLDRGTYE. The whole CDR3 is CASSLDRGTYEQYF. The chain links TRBV11-1 to TRBJ2-7; 9 nucleotides agree with TRBD1. The CDR3 goes on 3 residues after the read ends, and that part is filled in from the germline J gene. Germline-derived CDR1 and CDR2 are SGHAT and FQDESV (reference sequence). The length of the CDR3 is 14 residues. The J segment lost 4 bases and the V segment lost 5 bases, leaving 6 bases of the junction unmatched. The full variable domain, rest sourced from reference TRBV11-1 and TRBJ2-7, is EAEVAQSPRYKITEKSQAVAFWCDPISGHATLYWYRQILGQGPELLVQFQDESVVDDSQLPKDRFSAERLKGVDSTLKIQPAELGDSAMYLCASSLDRGTYEQYFGPGTRLTVT.

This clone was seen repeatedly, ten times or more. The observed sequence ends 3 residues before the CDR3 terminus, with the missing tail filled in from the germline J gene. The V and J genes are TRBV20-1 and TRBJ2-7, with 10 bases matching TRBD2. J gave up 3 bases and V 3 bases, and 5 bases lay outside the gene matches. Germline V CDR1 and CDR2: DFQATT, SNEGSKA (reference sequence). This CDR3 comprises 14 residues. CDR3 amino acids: CSARGRLAGYEQYF. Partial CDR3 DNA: TGCAGTGCTAGGGGTAGACTAGCGGGCTACGAG.

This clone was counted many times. The CDR3 loop is CSASGRGQGYEQYF. The part of the CDR3 DNA that was read is TGCAGTGCTAGTGGTAGGGGACAGGGTTACGAG. The gene calls are TRBV20-1 and TRBJ2-7, with TRBD1 matching 9 bases. The CDR3 end falls 3 residues outside the read, so it is completed with the germline J gene. This CDR3 spans 14 amino acids. Trimming cost V 3 bases and J 4 bases; bases outside gene matches: 7. CDR1 and CDR2 (germline): DFQATT, SNEGSKA (reference sequence).

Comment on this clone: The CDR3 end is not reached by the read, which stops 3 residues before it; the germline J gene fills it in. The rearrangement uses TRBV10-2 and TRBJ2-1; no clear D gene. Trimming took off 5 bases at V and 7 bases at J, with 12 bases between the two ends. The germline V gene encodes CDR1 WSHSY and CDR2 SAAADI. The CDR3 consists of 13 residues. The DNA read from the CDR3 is TGCGCCAGCAGTAAAGCGCCGAGGAATGAG. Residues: CASSKAPRNE. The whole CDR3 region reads CASSKAPRNEQFF.